The clone carrying this TCR beta chain has more than one count but fewer than ten. The antigen is undetermined. V lost 6 bases, J lost 2 bases, and 10 bases stayed unmatched. CDR1 and CDR2 from the germline V gene are MNHNS and SASEGT. This CDR3 is built from 15 residues. TCRdb itself ran the RT-PCR reads through MiXCR, one entry per CDR3 protein. The data contain 500,000 to 600,000 distinct CDR3 sequences, roughly 13% of them singletons. These data belong to a study of response to subunit inactivated influenza vaccine. Findings and limits, study-wide: That few new T cells are recruited by each seasonal influenza vaccination was the authors' suggestion.

The chain couples TRBV6-1 to TRBJ2-7, with 7 bases lining up with TRBD2. The sequences come from PBMCs from blood, collected roughly 45 days after vaccination. The sequence was collected from a man aged 50-59 years who received an inactivated influenza vaccine. The CDR3 sequence is CASSPFRDYAYEQYF. The CDR3 nucleotides read TGTGCCAGCAGCCCGTTCCGGGACTACGCCTACGAGCAGTACTTC.